The following is a TCR beta chain sequence with its context. Its antigen is undetermined. A second PCR of about 7 to 11 cycles used a sample-barcoded 5' primer and a J-beta primer mix. MiXCR was run by TCRdb on the 5' RACE reads, yielding one entry per CDR3 protein. Of around 1,000,000 distinct CDR3 sequences in the sample, approximately 25% were seen once. This entry comes from a study of blood T cells in healthy people across ages. Study findings and constraints: Donor CMV infection status was unknown, possibly confounding age-related changes in expanded clonotypes. Measured against age, TCR beta diversity per million T cells decreased in a roughly linear manner.

The CDR3 length is 10 residues. Germline CDR1 MNHNY, CDR2 SVGAGI (reference sequence). V was trimmed by 5 bases and J by 5 bases, leaving 4 bases between them. This sample was also put to use in a study of T cells of mothers and their children.

The TCR originated in a girl between 2 and 10 years old in good health. The sequencing input was blood. This chain links TRBV6-6 with TRBJ2-7; D gene uncertain. The CDR3 DNA follows: TGTGCCAGCAGTGCGAACGAGCAGTACTTC. Residues: CASSANEQYF.